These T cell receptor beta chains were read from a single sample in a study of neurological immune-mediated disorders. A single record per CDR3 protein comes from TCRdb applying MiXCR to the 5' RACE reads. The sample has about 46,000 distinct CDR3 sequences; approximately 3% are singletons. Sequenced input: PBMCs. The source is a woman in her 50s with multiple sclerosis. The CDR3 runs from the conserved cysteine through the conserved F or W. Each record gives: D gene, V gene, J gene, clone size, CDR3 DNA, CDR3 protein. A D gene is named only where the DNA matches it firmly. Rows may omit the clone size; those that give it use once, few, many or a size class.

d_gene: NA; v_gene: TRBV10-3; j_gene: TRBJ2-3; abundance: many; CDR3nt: TGTGCCATGTCCCCCGGCCGGTCCTCTAGCACAGATACGCAGTATTTT; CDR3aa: CAMSPGRSSSTDTQYF
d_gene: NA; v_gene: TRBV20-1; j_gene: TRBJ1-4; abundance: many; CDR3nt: TGCAGTGCAGACCGACAAACTAATGAAAAACTGTTTTTT; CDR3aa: CSADRQTNEKLFF
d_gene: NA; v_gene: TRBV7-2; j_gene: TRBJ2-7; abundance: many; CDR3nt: TGTGCCAGCAGCTTAGCGTGGGTGGGAACCTCCTACGAGCAGTACTTC; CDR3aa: CASSLAWVGTSYEQYF
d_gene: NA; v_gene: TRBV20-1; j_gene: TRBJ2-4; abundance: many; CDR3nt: TGCAGTGCTAGAGATTCAGGCAAAAACATTCAGTACTTC; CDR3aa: CSARDSGKNIQYF
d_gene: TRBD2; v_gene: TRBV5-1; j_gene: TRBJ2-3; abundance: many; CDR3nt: TGCGCCAGCAGCCCCCTTACTAGCGGCAGCACAGATACGCAGTATTTT; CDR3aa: CASSPLTSGSTDTQYF
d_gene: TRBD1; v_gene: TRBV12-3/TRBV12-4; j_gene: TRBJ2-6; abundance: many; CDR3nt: TGTGCCAGCAGCCGGGCGACAGGGGGTTCGGCTGGGGCCAACGTCCTGACTTTC; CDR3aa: CASSRATGGSAGANVLTF
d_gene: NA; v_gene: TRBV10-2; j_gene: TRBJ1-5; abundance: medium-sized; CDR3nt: TGCGCCAGCAGTGAGGCAGGGGGCAATCAGCCCCAGCATTTT; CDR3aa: CASSEAGGNQPQHF
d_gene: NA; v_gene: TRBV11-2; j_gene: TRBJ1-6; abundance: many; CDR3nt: TGTGCCAGCAGCTTAGTTGGCGGGAATCGATCACCCCTCCACTTT; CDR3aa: CASSLVGGNRSPLHF
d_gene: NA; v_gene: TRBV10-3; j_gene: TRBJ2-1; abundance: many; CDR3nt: TGTGCCTCAATAGCGGATAGGAGCTCCTACAATGAGCAGTTCTTC; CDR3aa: CASIADRSSYNEQFF
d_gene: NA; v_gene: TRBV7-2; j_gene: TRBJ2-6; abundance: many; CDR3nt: TGTGCCAGCAGGGCTGGGGCCAACGTCCTGACTTTC; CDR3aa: CASRAGANVLTF
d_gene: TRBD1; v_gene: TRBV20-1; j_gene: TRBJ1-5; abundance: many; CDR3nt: TGCAGTGCTAGATTGGGACAGGGGTACAATCAGCCCCAGCATTTT; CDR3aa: CSARLGQGYNQPQHF
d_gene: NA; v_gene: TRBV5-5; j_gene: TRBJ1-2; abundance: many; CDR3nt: TGTGCCAGCAGCGGGGCGGGACGGCCAAACTATGGCTACACCTTC; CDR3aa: CASSGAGRPNYGYTF
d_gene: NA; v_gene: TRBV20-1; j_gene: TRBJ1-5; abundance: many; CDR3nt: TGCAGTGCTACTTTGCGGGGGGGTTCGGGTAATCAGCCCCAGCATTTT; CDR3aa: CSATLRGGSGNQPQHF
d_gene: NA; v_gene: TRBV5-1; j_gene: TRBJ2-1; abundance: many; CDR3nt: TGCGCCAGCAGCTTGGCCCATGGCAATGAGCAGTTCTTC; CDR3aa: CASSLAHGNEQFF
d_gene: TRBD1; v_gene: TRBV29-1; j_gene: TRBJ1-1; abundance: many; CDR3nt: TGCAGCGTTGAAAAGGGACAGGGTTCAGCTGAAGCTTTCTTT; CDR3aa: CSVEKGQGSAEAFF
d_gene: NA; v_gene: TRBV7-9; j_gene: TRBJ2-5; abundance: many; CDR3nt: TGTGCCAGCAGCTTCGAGGCCCAGTACTTC; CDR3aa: CASSFEAQYF
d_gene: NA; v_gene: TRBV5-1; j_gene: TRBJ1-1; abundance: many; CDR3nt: TGCGCCAGCACCTCCGAAATGAACACTGAAGCTTTCTTT; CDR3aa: CASTSEMNTEAFF
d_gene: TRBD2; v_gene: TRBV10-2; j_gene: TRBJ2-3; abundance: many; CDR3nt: TGCGCCAGCGTTGGGGGCGGGAGGGCCGGGGGCACAGATACGCAGTATTTT; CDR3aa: CASVGGGRAGGTDTQYF
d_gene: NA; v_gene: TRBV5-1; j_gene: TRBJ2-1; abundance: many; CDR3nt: TGCGCCAGCAGCCAGGCAGTAGGGGGATACTACAATGAGCAGTTCTTC; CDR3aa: CASSQAVGGYYNEQFF
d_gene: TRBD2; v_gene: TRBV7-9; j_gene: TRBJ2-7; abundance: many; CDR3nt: TGTGCCAGCAGCTTAGGTCTATCTAGCGGTGAGCCCTACGAGCAGTACTTC; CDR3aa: CASSLGLSSGEPYEQYF
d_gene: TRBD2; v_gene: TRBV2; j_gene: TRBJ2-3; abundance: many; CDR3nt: TGTGCCAGCAGTGTTCTAGAGGGAGGGAGTAGCACAGATACGCAGTATTTT; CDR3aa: CASSVLEGGSSTDTQYF
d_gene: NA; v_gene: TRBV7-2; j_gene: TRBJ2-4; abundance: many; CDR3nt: TGTGCCAGCAGCTTCGACCCAATGACGGACATTCAGTACTTC; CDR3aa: CASSFDPMTDIQYF
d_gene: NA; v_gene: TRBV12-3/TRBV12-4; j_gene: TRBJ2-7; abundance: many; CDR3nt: TGTGCCAGCAGCCGGGCGGGGAACGAGCAGTACTTC; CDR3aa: CASSRAGNEQYF
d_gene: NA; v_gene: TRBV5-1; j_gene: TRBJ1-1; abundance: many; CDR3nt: TGCGCCAGCAGCCTTCGGGGCAGGGTGAACACTGAAGCTTTCTTT; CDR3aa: CASSLRGRVNTEAFF
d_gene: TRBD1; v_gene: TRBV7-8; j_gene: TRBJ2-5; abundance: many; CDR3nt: TGTGCCAGCAGCTGGGACAGGGAAGAGACCCAGTACTTC; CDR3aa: CASSWDREETQYF
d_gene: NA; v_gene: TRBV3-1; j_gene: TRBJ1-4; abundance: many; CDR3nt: TGTGCCAGCAGCCAAGAAAGGTTCCAGAAGGCTAATGAAAAACTGTTTTTT; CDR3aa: CASSQERFQKANEKLFF
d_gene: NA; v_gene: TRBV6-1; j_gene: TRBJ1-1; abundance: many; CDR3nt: TGTGCCAGCAGTGAACCCCCATTGAACACTGAAGCTTTCTTT; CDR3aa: CASSEPPLNTEAFF
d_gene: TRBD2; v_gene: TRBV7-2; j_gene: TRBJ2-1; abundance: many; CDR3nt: TGTGCCAGCAGCCTCGGACTAGCGGGCTACAATGAGCAGTTCTTC; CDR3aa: CASSLGLAGYNEQFF
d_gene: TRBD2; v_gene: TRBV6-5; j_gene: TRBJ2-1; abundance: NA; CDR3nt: TGTGCCAACAGTAGGGGGACTAGCGGAGCCGTAGGAGGTAGTGAGCAGTTCTTC; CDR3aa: CANSRGTSGAVGGSEQFF
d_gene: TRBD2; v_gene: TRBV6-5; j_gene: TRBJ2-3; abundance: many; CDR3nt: TGTGCCAGCAGCCACCGGACCCCGGGGGGTACGCAGTATTTT; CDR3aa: CASSHRTPGGTQYF
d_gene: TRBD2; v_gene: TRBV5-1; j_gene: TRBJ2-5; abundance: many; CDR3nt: TGCGCCAGCAGCTCTTCGGGACTAGCGGGGGGACAGACCCAGTACTTC; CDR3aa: CASSSSGLAGGQTQYF
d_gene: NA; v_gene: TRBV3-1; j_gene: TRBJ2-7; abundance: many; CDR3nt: TGTGCCAGCAGCCAAGGGGACGGAGGCTCCTACGAGCAGTACTTC; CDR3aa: CASSQGDGGSYEQYF
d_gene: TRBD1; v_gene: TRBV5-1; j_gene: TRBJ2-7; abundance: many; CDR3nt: TGCGCCAGCAGCGAACGACAGGGGTACGAGCAGTACTTC; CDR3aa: CASSERQGYEQYF
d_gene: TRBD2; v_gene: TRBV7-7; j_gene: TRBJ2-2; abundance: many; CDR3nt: TGTGCTAGCAGTCCCAAGCGGGAGGGCCGCTCCGGGGAGCTGTTTTTT; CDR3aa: CASSPKREGRSGELFF
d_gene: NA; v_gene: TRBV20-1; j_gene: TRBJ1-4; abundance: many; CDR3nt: TGCAGTGCTATTGGAGGAACTAATGAAAAACTGTTTTTT; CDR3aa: CSAIGGTNEKLFF
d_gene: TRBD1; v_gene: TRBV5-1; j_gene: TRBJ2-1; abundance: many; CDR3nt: TGCGCCAGCAGCTGGGGGACAGGGGGCAATGAGCAGTTCTTC; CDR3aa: CASSWGTGGNEQFF
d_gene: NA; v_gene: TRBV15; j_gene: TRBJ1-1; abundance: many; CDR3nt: TGTGCCACCAGTCTCAACAGTAACACTGAAGCTTTCTTT; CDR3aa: CATSLNSNTEAFF
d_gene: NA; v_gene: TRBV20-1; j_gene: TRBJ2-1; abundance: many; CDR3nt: TGCAGTGCTGACAAGACTTCCTTCTCCTACAATGAGCAGTTCTTC; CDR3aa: CSADKTSFSYNEQFF
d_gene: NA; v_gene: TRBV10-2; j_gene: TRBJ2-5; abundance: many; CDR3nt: TGCGCCAGCAGTGAAAGGACCCAGACCCAGTACTTC; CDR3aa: CASSERTQTQYF
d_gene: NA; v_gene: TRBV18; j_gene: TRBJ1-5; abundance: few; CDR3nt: TGTGCCAGCTCACCTCTGAAGGGTAGTCAGCCCCAGCATTTT; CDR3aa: CASSPLKGSQPQHF
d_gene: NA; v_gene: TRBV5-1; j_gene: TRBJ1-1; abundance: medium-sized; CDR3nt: TGCGCCAGCAGCTTGGTGACAGCCGGCACTGAAGCTTTCTTT; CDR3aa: CASSLVTAGTEAFF
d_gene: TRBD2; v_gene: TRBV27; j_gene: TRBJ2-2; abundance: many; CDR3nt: TGTGCCAGCAGTCAGACTAGCGGGATCGGCGGGGAGCTGTTTTTT; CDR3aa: CASSQTSGIGGELFF
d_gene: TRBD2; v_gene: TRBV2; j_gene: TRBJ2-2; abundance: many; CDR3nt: TGTGCCAGCAGTGTTTCTAGCGGGAGTGATCGGAACACCGGGGAGCTGTTTTTT; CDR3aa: CASSVSSGSDRNTGELFF
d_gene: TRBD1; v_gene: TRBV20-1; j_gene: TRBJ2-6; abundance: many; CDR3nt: TGCAGTGCTAGAGACAGTAGACAGGGAACTGGGGCCAACGTCCTGACTTTC; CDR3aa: CSARDSRQGTGANVLTF
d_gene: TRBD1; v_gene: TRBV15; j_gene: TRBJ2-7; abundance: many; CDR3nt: TGTGCCACCAGCAGAGGGACAGGGGGCTACGAGCAGTACTTC; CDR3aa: CATSRGTGGYEQYF
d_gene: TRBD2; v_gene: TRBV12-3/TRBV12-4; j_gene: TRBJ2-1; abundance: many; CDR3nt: TGTGCCACCAGGCCCGGGACTAGCATGTATGAGCAGTTCTTC; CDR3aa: CATRPGTSMYEQFF
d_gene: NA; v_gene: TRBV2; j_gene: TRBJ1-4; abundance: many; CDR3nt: TGTGCCAGCAGTGAAACGGAGGCCCCCGGAAAACTGTTTTTT; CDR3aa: CASSETEAPGKLFF
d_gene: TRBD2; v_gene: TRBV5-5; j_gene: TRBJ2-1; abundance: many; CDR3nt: TGTGCCAGCAGCTTGGTAACTAGCGGGATCTACAATGAGCAGTTCTTC; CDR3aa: CASSLVTSGIYNEQFF
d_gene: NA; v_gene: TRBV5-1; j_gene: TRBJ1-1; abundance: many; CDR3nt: TGCGCCAGCAGCTTGGCGCCGGGGAGCACTGAAGCTTTCTTT; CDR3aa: CASSLAPGSTEAFF
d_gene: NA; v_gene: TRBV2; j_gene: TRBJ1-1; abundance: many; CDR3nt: TGTGCCAGCAAAAGTCAGGTTGGGACTGAAGCTTTCTTT; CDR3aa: CASKSQVGTEAFF
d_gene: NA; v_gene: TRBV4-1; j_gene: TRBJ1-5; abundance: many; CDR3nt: TGCGCCAGCAGCCAAGAAACTCGCCGGGACGGGAATCAGCCCCAGCATTTT; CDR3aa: CASSQETRRDGNQPQHF
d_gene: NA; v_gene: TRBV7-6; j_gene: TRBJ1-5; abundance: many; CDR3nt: TGTGCCAGCAGCCTCGGGACCGTAGGTCAGCCCCAGCATTTT; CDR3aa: CASSLGTVGQPQHF
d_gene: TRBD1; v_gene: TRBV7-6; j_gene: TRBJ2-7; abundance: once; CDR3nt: TGTGCCAGCTCTATAGGACAGGGCGTTTACGAGCAGTACTTC; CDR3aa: CASSIGQGVYEQYF
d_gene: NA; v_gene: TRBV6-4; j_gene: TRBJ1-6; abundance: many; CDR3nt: TGTGCCAGCAGTGAGTCAAGCAGGGGTAATTCACCCCTCCACTTT; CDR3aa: CASSESSRGNSPLHF